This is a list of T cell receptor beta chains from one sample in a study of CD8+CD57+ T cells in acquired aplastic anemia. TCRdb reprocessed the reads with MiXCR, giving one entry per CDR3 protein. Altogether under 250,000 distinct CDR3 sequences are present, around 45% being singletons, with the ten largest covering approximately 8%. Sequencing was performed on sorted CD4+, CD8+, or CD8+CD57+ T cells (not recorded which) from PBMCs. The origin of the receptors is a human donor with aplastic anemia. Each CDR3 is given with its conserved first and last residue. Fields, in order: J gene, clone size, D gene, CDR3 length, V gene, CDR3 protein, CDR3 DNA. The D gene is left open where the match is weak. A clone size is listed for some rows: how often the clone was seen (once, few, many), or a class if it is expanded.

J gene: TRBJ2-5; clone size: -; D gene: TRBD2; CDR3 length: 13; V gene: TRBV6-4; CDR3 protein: CASSEREQGTQYF; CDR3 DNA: TGTGCCAGCAGCGAGCGGGAACAAGGGACCCAGTACTTC
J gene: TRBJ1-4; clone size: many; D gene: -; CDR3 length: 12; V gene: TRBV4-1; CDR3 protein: CASLSGLGKLFF; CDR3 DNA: TGCGCCAGCCTATCGGGCCTGGGAAAACTGTTTTTT
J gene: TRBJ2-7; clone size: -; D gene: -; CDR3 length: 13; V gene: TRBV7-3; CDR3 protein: CACSSVGGSEQYF; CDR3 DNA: TGTGCCTGCAGCTCCGTCGGGGGCTCCGAGCAGTACTTC
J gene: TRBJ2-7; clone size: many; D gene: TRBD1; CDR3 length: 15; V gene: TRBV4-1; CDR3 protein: CASSQGQGPSYEQYF; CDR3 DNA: TGCGCCAGCAGCCAGGGACAGGGTCCCTCCTACGAGCAGTACTTC
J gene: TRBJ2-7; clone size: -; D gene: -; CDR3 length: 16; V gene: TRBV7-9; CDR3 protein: CASSEGPGGPAYEQYF; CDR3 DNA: TGTGCCAGCTCCGAGGGCCCCGGGGGCCCCGCCTACGAGCAGTACTTC
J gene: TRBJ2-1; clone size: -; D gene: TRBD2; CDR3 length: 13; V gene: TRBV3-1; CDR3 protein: CASGTSVYNEQFF; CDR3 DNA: TGTGCCAGCGGGACTAGCGTTTACAATGAGCAGTTCTTC
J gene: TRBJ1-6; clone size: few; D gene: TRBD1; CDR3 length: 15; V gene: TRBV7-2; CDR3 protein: CASTPRDRGDSPLHF; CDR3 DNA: TGTGCCAGCACGCCACGGGACAGGGGTGATTCACCCCTCCACTTT
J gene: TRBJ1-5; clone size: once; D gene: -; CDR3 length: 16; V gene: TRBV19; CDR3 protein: CATRVGKRQGNQPQHF; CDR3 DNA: TGTGCCACCAGAGTGGGGAAGAGACAGGGCAATCAGCCCCAGCATTTT
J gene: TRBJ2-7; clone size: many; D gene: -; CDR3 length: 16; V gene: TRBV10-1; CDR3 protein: CASSAWPSTPSYEQYF; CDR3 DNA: TGCGCCAGCAGTGCTTGGCCGTCAACACCTTCCTACGAGCAGTACTTC
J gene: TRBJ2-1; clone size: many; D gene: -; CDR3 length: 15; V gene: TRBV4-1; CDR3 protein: CASSLIDPNSDEQFF; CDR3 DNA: TGCGCCAGCAGCCTTATAGACCCTAATAGCGATGAGCAGTTCTTC
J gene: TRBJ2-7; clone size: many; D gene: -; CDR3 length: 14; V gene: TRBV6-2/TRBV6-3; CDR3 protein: CASSYETETYEQYF; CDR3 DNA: TGTGCCAGCAGTTACGAGACAGAAACCTACGAGCAGTACTTC
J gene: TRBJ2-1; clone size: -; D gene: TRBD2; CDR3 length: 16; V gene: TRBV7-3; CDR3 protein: CASSSQGLAGDNEQFF; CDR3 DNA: TGTGCCAGCAGCTCCCAAGGACTAGCGGGGGACAATGAGCAGTTCTTC
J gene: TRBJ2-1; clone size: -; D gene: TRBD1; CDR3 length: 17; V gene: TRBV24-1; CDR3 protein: CATSDRQGQGEDNEQFF; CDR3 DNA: TGTGCCACCAGTGATAGACAGGGACAGGGGGAAGACAATGAGCAGTTCTTC
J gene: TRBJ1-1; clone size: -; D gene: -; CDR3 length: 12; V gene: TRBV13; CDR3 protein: CASRWEDTEAFF; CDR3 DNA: TGTGCCAGCAGATGGGAGGACACTGAAGCTTTCTTT
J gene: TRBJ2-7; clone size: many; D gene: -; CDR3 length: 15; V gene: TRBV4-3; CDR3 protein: CASSTYPAGFNEQYF; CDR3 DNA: TGCGCCAGCAGCACCTACCCAGCAGGATTCAACGAGCAGTACTTC
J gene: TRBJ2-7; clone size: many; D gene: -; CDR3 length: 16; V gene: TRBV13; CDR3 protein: CASSLEGERSSYEQYF; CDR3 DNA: TGTGCCAGCAGCTTAGAGGGGGAGCGTTCTAGCTACGAGCAGTACTTC
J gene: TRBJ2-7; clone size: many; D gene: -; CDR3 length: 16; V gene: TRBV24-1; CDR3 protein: CAISDFSSATPGEQYF; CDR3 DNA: TGTGCCATCAGTGATTTTTCTAGCGCGACTCCGGGCGAGCAGTACTTC
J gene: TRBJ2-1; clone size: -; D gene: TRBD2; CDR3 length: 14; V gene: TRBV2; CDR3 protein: CASFRLAGVDEQFF; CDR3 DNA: TGTGCCAGCTTCCGACTAGCGGGAGTTGATGAGCAGTTCTTC
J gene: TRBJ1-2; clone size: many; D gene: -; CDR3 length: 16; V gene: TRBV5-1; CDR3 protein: CASSPIGGGKDYGYTF; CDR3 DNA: TGCGCCAGCAGCCCGATCGGTGGGGGAAAGGACTATGGCTACACCTTC
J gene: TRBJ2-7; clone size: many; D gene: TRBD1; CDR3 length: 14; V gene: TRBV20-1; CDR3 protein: CSAKTGTGDYEQYF; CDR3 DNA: TGCAGTGCTAAAACCGGGACAGGGGACTACGAGCAGTACTTC
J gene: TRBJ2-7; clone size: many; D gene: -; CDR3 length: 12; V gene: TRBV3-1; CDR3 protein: CASSHSTGEQYF; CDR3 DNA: TGTGCCAGCAGCCATTCGACGGGCGAGCAGTACTTC
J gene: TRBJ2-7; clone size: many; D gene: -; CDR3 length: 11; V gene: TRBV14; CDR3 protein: CASSQKNEQYF; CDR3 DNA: TGTGCCAGCAGCCAAAAGAACGAGCAGTACTTC
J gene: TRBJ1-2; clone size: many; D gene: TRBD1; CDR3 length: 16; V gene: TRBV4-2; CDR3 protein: CASRETDRGSADGYTF; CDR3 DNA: TGTGCCAGCAGGGAGACGGACAGGGGGTCTGCGGATGGCTACACCTTC
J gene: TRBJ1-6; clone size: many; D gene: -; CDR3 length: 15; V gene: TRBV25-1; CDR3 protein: CASSEIGVRNSPLHF; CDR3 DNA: TGTGCCAGCAGTGAAATTGGGGTGCGTAATTCACCCCTCCACTTT
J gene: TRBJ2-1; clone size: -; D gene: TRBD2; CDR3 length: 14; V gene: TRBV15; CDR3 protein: CATSRGLAYNEQFF; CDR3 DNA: TGTGCCACCAGCAGAGGACTAGCGTACAATGAGCAGTTCTTC
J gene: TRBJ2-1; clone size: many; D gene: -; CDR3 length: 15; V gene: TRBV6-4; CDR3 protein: CASSVDPKGFNEQFF; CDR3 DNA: TGTGCCAGCAGTGTAGATCCAAAAGGCTTCAATGAGCAGTTCTTC
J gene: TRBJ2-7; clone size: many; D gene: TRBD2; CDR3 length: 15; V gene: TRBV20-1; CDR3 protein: CSATQARGVAYEQYF; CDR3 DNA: TGCAGTGCGACCCAGGCGCGGGGGGTCGCCTACGAGCAGTACTTC
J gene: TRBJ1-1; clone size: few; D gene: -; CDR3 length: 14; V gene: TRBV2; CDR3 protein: CASSEGRGNTEAFF; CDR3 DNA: TGTGCCAGCAGTGAAGGTAGGGGGAACACTGAAGCTTTCTTT
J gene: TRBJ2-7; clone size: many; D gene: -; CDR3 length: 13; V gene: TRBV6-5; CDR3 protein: CASSARGLGEQYF; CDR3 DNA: TGTGCCAGCTCGGCGCGGGGATTGGGGGAGCAGTACTTC
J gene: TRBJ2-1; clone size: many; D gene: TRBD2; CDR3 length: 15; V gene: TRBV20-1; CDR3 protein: CSASSRDYSYNEQFF; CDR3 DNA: TGCAGTGCTAGTTCTCGGGACTACTCCTACAATGAGCAGTTCTTC
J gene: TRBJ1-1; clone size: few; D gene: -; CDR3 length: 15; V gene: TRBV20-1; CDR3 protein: CSARGFEQGRAEAFF; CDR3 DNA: TGCAGTGCTAGAGGTTTCGAGCAGGGGCGAGCTGAAGCTTTCTTT
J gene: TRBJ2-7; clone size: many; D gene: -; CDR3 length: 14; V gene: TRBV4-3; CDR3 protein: CASSQDTQTYEQYF; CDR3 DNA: TGCGCCAGCAGCCAAGATACACAGACCTACGAGCAGTACTTC
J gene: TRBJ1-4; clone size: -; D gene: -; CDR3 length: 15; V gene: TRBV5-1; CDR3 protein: CASSFGLPGEEKLFF; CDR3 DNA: TGCGCCAGCAGCTTCGGACTACCGGGAGAAGAAAAACTGTTTTTT
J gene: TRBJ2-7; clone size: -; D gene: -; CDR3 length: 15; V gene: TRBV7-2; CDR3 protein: CASSLAGSPSYEQYF; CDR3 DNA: TGTGCCAGCAGCTTAGCCGGGTCCCCTTCCTACGAGCAGTACTTC
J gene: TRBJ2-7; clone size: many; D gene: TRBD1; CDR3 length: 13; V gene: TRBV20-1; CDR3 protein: CSAGQGLTYEQYF; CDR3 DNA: TGCAGTGCTGGACAGGGATTAACCTACGAGCAGTACTTC
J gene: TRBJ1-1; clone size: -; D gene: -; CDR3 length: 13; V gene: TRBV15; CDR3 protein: CATSRGQNTEAFF; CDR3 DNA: TGTGCCACCAGCAGAGGTCAGAACACTGAAGCTTTCTTT
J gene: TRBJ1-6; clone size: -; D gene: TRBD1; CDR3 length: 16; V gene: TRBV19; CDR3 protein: CASHRTAGQGEAPLHF; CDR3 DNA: TGTGCCAGCCACAGAACGGCGGGACAGGGGGAGGCACCCCTCCACTTT
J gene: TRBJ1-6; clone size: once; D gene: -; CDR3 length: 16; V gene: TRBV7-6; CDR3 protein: CASSLGGVSYNSPLHF; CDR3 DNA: TGTGCCAGCAGTTTAGGTGGGGTGTCCTATAATTCACCCCTCCACTTT
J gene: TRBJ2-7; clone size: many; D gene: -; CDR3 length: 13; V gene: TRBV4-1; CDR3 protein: CASSPSGGNEQYF; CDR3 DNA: TGCGCCAGCAGTCCCTCAGGGGGGAACGAGCAGTACTTC
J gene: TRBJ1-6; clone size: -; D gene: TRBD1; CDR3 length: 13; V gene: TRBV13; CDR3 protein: CASSWTGNSPLHF; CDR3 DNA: TGTGCCAGCAGCTGGACAGGCAATTCACCCCTCCACTTT
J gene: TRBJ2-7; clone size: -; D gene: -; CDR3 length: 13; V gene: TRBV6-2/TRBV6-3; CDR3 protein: CASSYSGAHEQYF; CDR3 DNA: TGTGCCAGCAGTTATTCTGGGGCTCACGAGCAGTACTTC
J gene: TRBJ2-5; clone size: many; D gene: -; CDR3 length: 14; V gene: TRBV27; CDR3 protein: CASSPGHLGETQYF; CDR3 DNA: TGTGCCAGCAGTCCAGGGCATCTGGGAGAGACCCAGTACTTC
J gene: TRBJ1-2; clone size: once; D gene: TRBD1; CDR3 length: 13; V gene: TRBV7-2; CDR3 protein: CASSPWDRAGYTF; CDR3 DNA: TGTGCCAGCAGCCCCTGGGACAGGGCGGGCTACACCTTC
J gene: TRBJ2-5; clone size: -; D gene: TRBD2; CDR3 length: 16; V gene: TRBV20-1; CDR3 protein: CSARDGRGSFFETQYF; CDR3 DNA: TGCAGTGCTAGGGATGGGCGGGGGAGCTTTTTTGAGACCCAGTACTTC
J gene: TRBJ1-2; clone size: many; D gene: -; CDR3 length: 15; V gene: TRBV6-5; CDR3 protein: CASSYAESRSYGYTF; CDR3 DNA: TGTGCCAGCAGTTATGCAGAGTCGCGGAGCTATGGCTACACCTTC
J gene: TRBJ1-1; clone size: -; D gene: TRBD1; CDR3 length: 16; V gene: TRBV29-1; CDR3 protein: CSVEDRGIPRDTEAFF; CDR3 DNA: TGCAGCGTTGAAGACAGGGGGATTCCCCGGGACACTGAAGCTTTCTTT
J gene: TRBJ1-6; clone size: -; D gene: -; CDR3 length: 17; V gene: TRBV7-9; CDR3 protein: CASSLGGQLSYNSPLHF; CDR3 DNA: TGTGCCAGCAGCTTAGGAGGCCAGTTGTCCTATAATTCACCCCTCCACTTT
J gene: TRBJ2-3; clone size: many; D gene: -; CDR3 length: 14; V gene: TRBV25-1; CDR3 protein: CASSEFGSTDTQYF; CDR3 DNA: TGTGCCAGCAGTGAATTCGGAAGCACAGATACGCAGTATTTT